The 31 T cell receptor beta chains presented below share a single source sample, sequenced in a study of shared clonotypes between healthy human individuals. CD45RO negativity and positive selection for CCR7 defined naive CD8 cells, a population that excluded terminally differentiated effector memory CD45RA+ cells. The assay was immunoSEQ multiplex PCR, and TCRdb's table has in-frame clones only and misses some. The sample has about 2 million clones, around 96% seen once. Sample: naive CD8+ T cells sorted from blood. Receptors were obtained from a man younger than 35 in good health.

V is TRBV25-1 and J is TRBJ1-6, with TRBD1 matching over 9 bases. From germline, CDR1 is MGHDK and CDR2 SYGVNS. The trim removed 2 bases at V and 7 bases at J, leaving 3 bases unmatched. The CDR3 runs to 15 residues. CDR3 loop: CASSEGTGWNSPLHF. CDR3 nucleotides: TGTGCCAGCAGTGAAGGGACAGGGTGGAATTCACCCCTCCACTTT.

This rearrangement joins TRBV7-2 to TRBJ1-3; no clear D gene. The length of the CDR3 is 12 residues. Germline V gene lookup returns CDR1 SGHTA and CDR2 FQGNSA. Trimming pared 1 base from V and 8 bases from J, leaving 6 bases between. The CDR3 DNA is TGTGCCAGCAGCTTAGGTGGGGACACCATATATTTT. Translating it yields CASSLGGDTIYF.

A word on this clone: At the DNA level, this CDR3 is encoded by other sequences in the same sample as well. The chain combines TRBV7-9 with TRBJ2-7; D might be TRBD2 (5 bases). V was shortened by 1 base and J by 7 bases, with 8 bases between the two germline ends. The CDR3 is 12 amino acids. The germline CDR1 and CDR2 sequences are SEHNR and FQNEAQ (reference sequence). The CDR3 DNA reads as TGTGCCAGCAGCTTAGGGACTGCGGAGCAGTACTTC. Translated: CASSLGTAEQYF.

This rearrangement joins TRBV5-6 to TRBJ2-3; D perhaps matches TRBD1 (6 bases). V gave up 4 bases and J gave up 2 bases, with 14 bases separating them. Germline-derived CDR1 and CDR2 are SGHDT and YYEEEE. The CDR3 has 15 residues. The CDR3 loop is CASSARDTYTDTQYF. The CDR3 DNA sequence: TGTGCCAGCAGCGCCCGGGACACCTACACAGATACGCAGTATTTT.

The chain has TRBV6-1 and TRBJ2-5; D not certain. There are 13 residues in the CDR3. Looked up from germline, CDR1 is MNHNS and CDR2 is SASEGT. The ends were cut back, 3 bases at V and 0 bases at J, with 5 bases in the middle. CDR3 in amino acids: CASSEWYQETQYF. DNA for the CDR3: TGTGCCAGCAGTGAGTGGTACCAAGAGACCCAGTACTTC.

The rearrangement joins TRBV19 to TRBJ2-5; D is ambiguous. Trimming left V 0 bases short and J 5 bases short, with 13 bases between. Germline values: CDR1 LNHDA, CDR2 SQIVND (reference sequence). This CDR3 is 15 amino acids long. In DNA, the CDR3 is TGTGCCAGTAGTATAGACCTCGATCCTCAGGAGACCCAGTACTTC. Translation gives CASSIDLDPQETQYF.

This chain joins TRBV2 and TRBJ1-2; no clear D gene. CDR3 length: 14 amino acids. CDR1 and CDR2 (germline): SNHLY, FYNNEI. Trimming cost V 6 bases and J 4 bases, with 15 bases left between them. The chain's CDR3 is CASSGPGLFYGYTF. CDR3 nucleotide sequence: TGTGCCAGCAGCGGACCCGGGTTGTTCTATGGCTACACCTTC.

The CDR3 reads CASSPQGRSYTEAFF. As DNA, the CDR3 is TGTGCCAGCAGCCCTCAGGGGCGCTCCTACACTGAAGCTTTCTTT. The chain couples TRBV14 to TRBJ1-1; tentatively, D is TRBD1 (6 bases). The V and J ends lost 4 bases and 3 bases respectively, with 15 bases between them. There are 15 residues in the CDR3. Germline assignment: CDR1 SGHDN and CDR2 FVKESK.

The V gene is TRBV13, the J gene TRBJ1-2; D is unclear. The germline V gene has CDR1 PRHDT and CDR2 FYEKMQ (reference sequence). The CDR3 is 12 amino acids. Trimming pared 5 bases from V and 8 bases from J, leaving 12 bases between. The DNA for the CDR3 is TGTGCCAGCAGCCCTCGAGGAGACGGCTACACCTTC. Its protein product is CASSPRGDGYTF.

The chain couples TRBV7-9 to TRBJ2-3; the match to TRBD2 covers 7 bases. Per germline, CDR1 SEHNR and CDR2 FQNEAQ (reference sequence). With V trimmed by 3 bases and J by 1 base, 4 bases remained unmatched. The CDR3 runs 15 residues. The CDR3: CASSFGAGGTDTQYF. DNA for the CDR3: TGTGCCAGCAGCTTCGGGGCGGGGGGCACAGATACGCAGTATTTT.

This clone came up once. This sample includes further DNA sequences coding for the same CDR3. This rearrangement joins TRBV7-9 to TRBJ2-1; TRBD1 aligns across 7 bases. The CDR3 runs 15 residues. The trim removed 1 base at V and 3 bases at J, leaving 3 bases unmatched. Germline lookup yields CDR1 SEHNR and CDR2 FQNEAQ (reference sequence). The CDR3, as DNA: TGTGCCAGCAGCTTAGGACAGGGAGTCTACAATGAGCAGTTCTTC. Translated, it gives CASSLGQGVYNEQFF.

This clone was counted once. The gene calls are TRBV27 and TRBJ2-3; D is ambiguous. Trimming left V 6 bases short and J 5 bases short, with 12 bases between. CDR3 length: 13 residues. Per germline, CDR1 MNHEY and CDR2 SMNVEV (reference sequence). The CDR3 sequence is CASSPNPLDTQYF. CDR3 in DNA: TGTGCCAGCAGCCCTAATCCGTTAGATACGCAGTATTTT.

The chain recombines TRBV4-1 with TRBJ2-1; possible D gene TRBD1, 5 bases. Germline V gives CDR1 MGHRA, CDR2 YSYEKL. The length of the CDR3 is 15 residues. Deletions cut 4 bases from V and 0 bases from J, with 10 bases between. CDR3 in DNA: TGCGCCAGCAGCCCGGACACCTACTCCTACAATGAGCAGTTCTTC. Protein product: CASSPDTYSYNEQFF.

This chain links TRBV29-1 with TRBJ2-3; 10 bases agree with TRBD2. CDR3 size: 16 residues. The trim removed 1 base at V and 2 bases at J, leaving 6 bases unmatched. The V gene's germline CDR1 is SQVTM and CDR2 ANQGSEA. The CDR3 nucleotides are TGCAGCGTTGAAGGGCTAGCGGGGGACATCACAGATACGCAGTATTTT. This encodes CSVEGLAGDITDTQYF.

The CDR3 here is CASRQLASQETQYF. DNA for the CDR3: TGTGCCAGCAGGCAACTAGCATCTCAAGAGACCCAGTACTTC. The chain uses TRBV7-9 and TRBJ2-5; tentatively, D is TRBD2 (6 bases). CDR1 is SEHNR and CDR2 is FQNEAQ in the germline V gene (reference sequence). The CDR3 has 14 amino acids. Trimming took off 6 bases at V and 2 bases at J, with 13 bases between the two ends.

The genes are TRBV27 and TRBJ2-3; D not certain. V was shortened by 5 bases and J by 0 bases, with 15 bases between the two germline ends. This CDR3 is built from 16 residues. Looked up from germline, CDR1 is MNHEY and CDR2 is SMNVEV (reference sequence). The CDR3 spells CASSTPTSLSTDTQYF. CDR3 bases: TGTGCCAGCAGTACCCCGACCAGTCTTAGCACAGATACGCAGTATTTT.

J is TRBJ2-1 and V is TRBV7-9, with 9 positions matching TRBD2. The CDR3 length is 15 residues. Germline CDR1 is SEHNR and CDR2 is FQNEAQ (reference sequence). V dropped 5 bases and J dropped 3; count of bases not matched to a gene: 5. CDR3 loop: CASSTRLAVYNEQFF. The CDR3 DNA reads as TGTGCCAGCAGCACCCGACTAGCGGTCTACAATGAGCAGTTCTTC.

As to this clone: Other DNA sequences from this sample encode an identical CDR3 as well. The chain has TRBV27 and TRBJ2-7; D gene uncertain. Germline lookup yields CDR1 MNHEY and CDR2 SMNVEV (reference sequence). The CDR3 has 13 residues. Trimming took 0 bases from V and 3 from J, leaving 6 bases between them. CDR3 bases: TGTGCCAGCAGTTTATCAGGCTTCTACGAGCAGTACTTC. This translates into CASSLSGFYEQYF.

This sequence joins TRBV30 and TRBJ2-3; no definite D call. Trimming removed 8 bases from V and 0 bases from J, with 18 bases in between. Germline V gene sequence: CDR1 GTSNPN, CDR2 SVGIG (reference sequence). The CDR3 contains 15 residues. The CDR3, as DNA: TGTGCCGTAACGTTCGTGCGTGTGAGCACAGATACGCAGTATTTT. It codes for CAVTFVRVSTDTQYF.

The chain joins TRBV7-8 to TRBJ1-2; D not certain. Germline lookup yields CDR1 SGHVS and CDR2 FQNEAQ. The CDR3 runs 15 residues. Deletions cut 1 base from V and 0 bases from J, with 9 bases between. The CDR3 spells CASSLGEFANYGYTF. The CDR3 DNA reads TGTGCCAGCAGCTTAGGAGAATTCGCTAACTATGGCTACACCTTC.

The chain employs TRBV9 and TRBJ2-5; D is tentatively TRBD1 or TRBD2 (5 bases each). The CDR3 sequence is 14 residues long. CDR1 and CDR2 from the germline V gene are SGDLS and YYNGEE. With 3 bases removed from V and 5 bases from J, the gap between germline ends came to 14 bases. The CDR3 region is CASSGGPPGETQYF. The CDR3 nucleotides are TGTGCCAGCAGCGGGGGACCCCCCGGGGAGACCCAGTACTTC.

The V call is TRBV11-3, the J call TRBJ1-5; 9 bases are a match to TRBD1. V was clipped by 0 bases and J by 0 bases; unmatched bases: 12. CDR1 is SGHNT, CDR2 YENEEA, per germline. This CDR3 contains 20 residues. CDR3 amino acids: CASSLDLSDRGVYSNQPQHF. For the CDR3, the DNA is TGTGCCAGCAGCTTAGATCTTAGTGACAGGGGGGTCTATAGCAATCAGCCCCAGCATTTT. The whole variable domain, remainder taken from reference TRBV11-3 and TRBJ1-5, is EAGVVQSPRYKIIEKKQPVAFWCNPISGHNTLYWYLQNLGQGPELLIRYENEEAVDDSQLPKDRFSAERLKGVDSTLKIQPAELGDSAVYLCASSLDLSDRGVYSNQPQHFGDGTRLSIL.

This chain joins TRBV7-6 and TRBJ2-1, with 8 bases matching TRBD1. Germline-derived CDR1 and CDR2 are SGHVS and FNYEAQ. The CDR3 consists of 14 residues. J gave up 6 bases and V 2 bases, and 3 bases lay outside the gene matches. The CDR3 bases are TGTGCCAGCAGCTTAAGGGACAGGATCAATGAGCAGTTCTTC. Encoded protein: CASSLRDRINEQFF.

This clone was seen only once. The rearrangement uses TRBV7-6 and TRBJ1-1; 7 bases line up with TRBD1. The CDR3 consists of 15 residues. Trimming at V came to 5 bases and at J to 0 bases, leaving 6 bases not matched to a gene. Germline assignment: CDR1 SGHVS and CDR2 FNYEAQ. The CDR3 bases are TGTGCCAGCAGCCAGGGGGGGGATATGAACACTGAAGCTTTCTTT. It encodes CASSQGGDMNTEAFF.

The rearrangement uses TRBV7-9 and TRBJ2-1; TRBD2 aligns across 12 bases. Per germline, CDR1 SEHNR and CDR2 FQNEAQ (reference sequence). This CDR3 is 17 amino acids long. V lost 5 bases to trimming and J lost 4 bases; unmatched junction nucleotides: 9. The CDR3 protein is CASSPNPGTSGYNEQFF. Written as DNA, the CDR3 is TGTGCCAGCAGCCCTAACCCAGGGACTAGCGGGTACAATGAGCAGTTCTTC.

This rearrangement joins TRBV2 to TRBJ2-1; 8 positions agree with TRBD2. The CDR3 is 15 amino acids. V gave up 3 bases and J gave up 4 bases; unmatched junction bases: 5. CDR1 SNHLY and CDR2 FYNNEI come from the germline V gene. Here the CDR3 DNA reads TGTGCCAGCAGTGATGGGGCGGGGGGATACAATGAGCAGTTCTTC. This sequence encodes CASSDGAGGYNEQFF.

The chain employs TRBV19 and TRBJ1-5; maybe TRBD1 (5 bases). Germline lookup yields CDR1 LNHDA and CDR2 SQIVND (reference sequence). The CDR3 length is 14 residues. V was clipped by 8 bases and J by 4 bases, with 15 bases between them. The CDR3 nucleotides read TGTGCCAGTGGATCGGACGGGGGGAATCAGCCCCAGCATTTT. This codes for CASGSDGGNQPQHF.

The rearrangement uses TRBV12-5 and TRBJ2-1; D perhaps matches TRBD1 (5 bases). CDR3 length: 15 amino acids. Per germline, CDR1 LGHNT and CDR2 FRNRAP. V lost 0 bases and J lost 7, with 13 bases in between. For the CDR3, the DNA is TGTGCTAGTGGTTTGGTAAGGGGCAGGGTTAATGAGCAGTTCTTC. Amino acid sequence: CASGLVRGRVNEQFF.

This chain uses TRBV7-9 with TRBJ2-4; 10 bases agree with TRBD1. The CDR3 extends over 17 amino acids. Germline CDR1 and CDR2: SEHNR and FQNEAQ (reference sequence). V shed 5 bases and J 8 bases; nucleotides not matched to a gene: 15. The CDR3 here is CASSTLPGQGSGDIQYF. CDR3 nucleotide sequence: TGTGCCAGCAGCACACTCCCGGGACAGGGGAGTGGTGACATTCAGTACTTC. Full variable domain (remainder filled in from reference TRBV7-9 and TRBJ2-4): DTGVSQNPRHKITKRGQNVTFRCDPISEHNRLYWYRQTLGQGPEFLTYFQNEAQLEKSRLLSDRFSAERPKGSFSTLEIQRTEQGDSAMYLCASSTLPGQGSGDIQYFGAGTRLSVL.

The rearrangement uses TRBV6-5 and TRBJ2-3; 7 nucleotides agree with TRBD2. CDR3 length: 14 amino acids. CDR1 is MNHEY, CDR2 SVGAGI, per germline. V lost 2 bases to trimming and J lost 4 bases; unmatched junction nucleotides: 3. The CDR3 DNA follows: TGTGCCAGCAGTTACGCGGGAGTGGCAGATACGCAGTATTTT. Its translation: CASSYAGVADTQYF.

The V call is TRBV11-2, the J call TRBJ2-3; 7 bases agree with TRBD2. CDR3 size: 16 residues. Germline V gene sequence: CDR1 SGHAT, CDR2 FQNNGV. Germline trimming cut 4 bases from V and 6 bases from J; bases unmatched to any gene: 13. The CDR3 region is CASSYYTDREADTQYF. DNA of the CDR3: TGTGCCAGCAGCTACTACACAGACCGGGAGGCGGATACGCAGTATTTT.